The T cell receptor (beta chain) under discussion was sequenced for a study of T cell responses to AZD1222 COVID-19 vaccine. Regarding the study as a whole: At baseline, just five or six AZD1222 recipients tested seropositive.

Here immunoSEQ multiplex PCR was the method, and the copy in TCRdb shows in-frame clones only, minus some. The sample shows about 110,000 clones, roughly nine tenths of them seen only once. Looked up from germline, CDR1 is SGHAT and CDR2 is FQNNGV. The CDR3 extends over 13 residues, inclusive of both ends. As concerns this clone: Its antigen is unknown. The conserved phenylalanine or tryptophan normally closing the CDR3 is absent here, so this likely arose from a read error. The DNA is left out, because the CDR3 cannot be placed on it with certainty; the CDR3 is given as TCRdb lists it.

The sequenced sample was peripheral blood, obtained on day 0 of AZD1222 vaccination. J is TRBJ1-4 and V is TRBV11-2; the table's D call TRBD1 went unverified against the DNA. This clonotype originated in an adult in good health. Here the CDR3 reads CASSLDRDRQQAL.